This T cell receptor beta chain was captured by sequencing in a study of cytomegalovirus exposure and HLA in healthy donors. Findings and caveats of the study: A later look showed TCR association rates differing by HLA locus, highest for DRB1 and lowest for HLA-C. Altogether, 150 to 200 TCR beta chains were recorded as cytomegalovirus-associated. Sequence variants that were highly shared formed a cluster that was likely a sequencing artifact. An analysis done earlier found most TCR beta V segments productive about 90% or about 30% of the time.

This CDR3 has 12 residues. Details on this clone: Its antigen is not identified.

PCR used 60 Vbeta primers and 13 Jbeta primers. Only in-frame clones appear in the TCRdb table, and some are missing; sequencing was by immunoSEQ multiplex PCR. The sample consists of about 200,000 clones, around 80% of them appearing once. This TCR was sampled from a man in his thirties or forties in good health and CMV-seronegative. Sequenced material: PBMCs. This sequence joins TRBV12-2 and TRBJ2-7; the D segment call TRBD1 is taken from the table without a DNA check. TRBV12-2 is given as a pseudogene. In DNA, the CDR3 is TGTGCAAGTCGGGCAGATTCCTACGAGCAGTACTTC. Protein product: CASRADSYEQYF.